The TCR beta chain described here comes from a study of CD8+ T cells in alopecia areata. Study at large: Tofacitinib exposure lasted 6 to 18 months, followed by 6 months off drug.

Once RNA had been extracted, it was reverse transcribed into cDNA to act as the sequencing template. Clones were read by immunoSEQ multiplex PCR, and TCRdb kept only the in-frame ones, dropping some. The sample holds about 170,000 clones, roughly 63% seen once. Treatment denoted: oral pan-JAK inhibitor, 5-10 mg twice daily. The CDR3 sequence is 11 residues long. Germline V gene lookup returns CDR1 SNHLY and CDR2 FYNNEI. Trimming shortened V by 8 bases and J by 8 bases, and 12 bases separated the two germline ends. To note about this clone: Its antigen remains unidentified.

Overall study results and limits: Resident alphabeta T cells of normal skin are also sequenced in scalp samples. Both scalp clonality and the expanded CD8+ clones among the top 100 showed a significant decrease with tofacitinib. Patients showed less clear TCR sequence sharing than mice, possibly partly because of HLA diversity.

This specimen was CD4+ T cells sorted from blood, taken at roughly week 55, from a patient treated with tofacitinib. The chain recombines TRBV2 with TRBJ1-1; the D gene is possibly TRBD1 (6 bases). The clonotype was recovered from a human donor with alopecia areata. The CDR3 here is CASDRTEEAFF. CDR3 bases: TGTGCCAGCGATAGGACAGAAGAAGCTTTCTTT.